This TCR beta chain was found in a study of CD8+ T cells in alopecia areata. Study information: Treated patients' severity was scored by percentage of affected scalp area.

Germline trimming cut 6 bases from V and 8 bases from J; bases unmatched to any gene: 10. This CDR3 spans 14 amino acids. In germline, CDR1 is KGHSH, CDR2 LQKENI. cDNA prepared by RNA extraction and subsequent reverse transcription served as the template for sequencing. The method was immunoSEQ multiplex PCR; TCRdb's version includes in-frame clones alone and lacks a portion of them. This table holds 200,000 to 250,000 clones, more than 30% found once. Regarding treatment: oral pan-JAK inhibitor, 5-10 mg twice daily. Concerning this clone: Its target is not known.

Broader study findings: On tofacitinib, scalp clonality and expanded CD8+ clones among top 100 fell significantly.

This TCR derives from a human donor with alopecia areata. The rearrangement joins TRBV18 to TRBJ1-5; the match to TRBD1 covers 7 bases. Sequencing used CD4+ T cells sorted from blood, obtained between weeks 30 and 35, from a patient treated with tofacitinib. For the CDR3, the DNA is TGTGCCAGCTCTCAAAACAGGGGAAGAGAGCCCCAGCATTTT. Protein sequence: CASSQNRGREPQHF.